Below, 17 T cell receptor beta chains from the same sample are listed, as sequenced in a study of blood T cell repertoires in COVID-19. Method: immunoSEQ multiplex PCR; TCRdb's copy keeps in-frame clones and lacks some. The sample lists 270,000 or so clones; 90% were seen once. The sequenced sample consisted of peripheral blood. All receptors derive from a woman aged 55-70 years with COVID-19, enrolled during active disease.

The chain employs TRBV9 and TRBJ1-4, with no clear D. CDR3 length: 16 amino acids. V was clipped by 0 bases and J by 0 bases, with 9 bases between them. CDR1 is SGDLS, CDR2 YYNGEE, per germline. DNA for the CDR3: TGTGCCAGCAGCGTAGCTGCAGGAACAACTAATGAAAAACTGTTTTTT. This encodes CASSVAAGTTNEKLFF.

Of note for this clone: A read error may be the cause here, since a much bigger clone is one base away. The CDR3, as DNA: TGTGCCAGCAGTGACAGCGGGGGGGCCACAGATACGCAGTATTTT. This gives the protein CASSDSGGATDTQYF. The chain recombines TRBV6-4 with TRBJ2-3, with TRBD2 matching 10 bases. Germline-derived CDR1 and CDR2 are MRHNA and SNTAGT. V shed 2 bases, J shed 2 bases, and the junction held 1 base outside the gene matches. The CDR3 totals 15 residues.

A note on this clone: The same CDR3 also results from other DNA sequences found in this sample. The chain couples TRBV5-1 to TRBJ1-1; no reliable D call. The CDR3 sequence is 13 residues long. Germline loops: CDR1 SGHRS, CDR2 YFSETQ. V lost 3 bases, J lost 0 bases, and 6 bases lay in between. The CDR3 spells CASSSAVNTEAFF. The CDR3 DNA follows: TGCGCCAGCAGCTCCGCAGTGAACACTGAAGCTTTCTTT.

The V gene is TRBV7-6, the J gene TRBJ1-6; D perhaps matches TRBD1 (5 bases). V was shortened by 10 bases and J by 5 bases, with 18 bases between the two germline ends. The CDR3 loop spans 15 amino acids. The germline V gene has CDR1 SGHVS and CDR2 FNYEAQ. The CDR3 loop reads CATSGIRGNNSPLHF. CDR3 in DNA: TGTGCCACCTCAGGGATAAGGGGAAATAATTCACCCCTCCACTTT.

The genes are TRBV19 and TRBJ1-5; 12 bases fit TRBD1. The germline V gene encodes CDR1 LNHDA and CDR2 SQIVND (reference sequence). The CDR3 is made up of 17 amino acids. The V gene end was trimmed by 3 bases and the J gene end by 7 bases; junction bases not matched to a gene: 10. Here the CDR3 reads CASSIGTGGSLDQPQHF. CDR3 in DNA: TGTGCCAGTAGTATTGGGACAGGGGGCTCGCTGGACCAGCCCCAGCATTTT.

In its sample, this clone was seen once. This chain links TRBV11-2 with TRBJ2-3; no reliable D call. Germline CDR1 and CDR2: SGHAT and FQNNGV. This CDR3 has 14 residues. Trimming pared 5 bases from V and 4 bases from J, leaving 13 bases between. Written as DNA, the CDR3 is TGTGCCAGCAGCCTGCTGCCCTCGGCAGATACGCAGTATTTT. This encodes CASSLLPSADTQYF. The whole variable domain, filled in from reference TRBV11-2 and TRBJ2-3, reads EAGVAQSPRYKIIEKRQSVAFWCNPISGHATLYWYQQILGQGPKLLIQFQNNGVVDDSQLPKDRFSAERLKGVDSTLKIQPAKLEDSAVYLCASSLLPSADTQYFGPGTRLTVL.

The V gene is TRBV2, the J gene TRBJ1-2, with D hard to call. The germline V and J ends were trimmed by 5 bases and 4 bases, with 8 bases remaining between them. The CDR3 contains 12 residues. Germline CDR1 reads SNHLY; CDR2 reads FYNNEI. CDR3 bases: TGTGCCAGCAGTTCAGGTACCTATGGCTACACCTTC. The encoded protein is CASSSGTYGYTF. The complete variable domain, with remaining parts taken from reference TRBV2 and TRBJ1-2, reads EPEVTQTPSHQVTQMGQEVILRCVPISNHLYFYWYRQILGQKVEFLVSFYNNEISEKSEIFDDQFSVERPDGSNFTLKIRSTKLEDSAMYFCASSSGTYGYTFGSGTRLTVV.

The chain's CDR3 is CASSLTTGGVSYGYTF. CDR3 sequence (DNA): TGTGCCAGCAGCTTGACTACAGGGGGCGTATCTTATGGCTACACCTTC. The V and J genes are TRBV5-4 and TRBJ1-2; TRBD1 aligns across 9 bases. The J segment lost 5 bases and the V segment lost 1 base, leaving 9 bases of the junction unmatched. The CDR3 has 16 amino acids. Germline V gives CDR1 SGHNT, CDR2 YYREEE (reference sequence).

This rearrangement joins TRBV4-1 to TRBJ2-2; weak D call: TRBD1 (6 bases). The CDR3 spans 16 residues. Trimming took 5 bases from V and 5 from J, leaving 18 bases between them. The germline V gene encodes CDR1 MGHRA and CDR2 YSYEKL. The CDR3: CASSFISGDGTGELFF. CDR3 nucleotides: TGCGCCAGCAGCTTTATTTCAGGGGACGGGACCGGGGAGCTGTTTTTT.

A single count supports this clone. CDR3 region: CASSYSSWAGYTF. The CDR3 nucleotides are TGTGCCAGCAGTTACTCGAGCTGGGCTGGCTACACCTTC. The chain joins TRBV6-5 to TRBJ1-2; no clear D. The ends were cut back, 0 bases at V and 7 bases at J, with 9 bases in the middle. CDR1 and CDR2 (germline): MNHEY, SVGAGI. The CDR3 contains 13 residues.

The rearrangement joins TRBV7-9 to TRBJ1-4; a weak D match, TRBD1 (6 bases). CDR1 is SEHNR, CDR2 FQNEAQ, per germline (reference sequence). Trimming took off 5 bases at V and 7 bases at J, with 20 bases between the two ends. The CDR3 totals 16 residues. The CDR3 DNA is TGTGCCAGCAGCCGATGGTACAGGACAGAGCCTGAAAAACTGTTTTTT. As protein: CASSRWYRTEPEKLFF.

This clone has only one observation. The V gene is TRBV5-1, the J gene TRBJ1-5, with D perhaps matching TRBD1 (5 bases). Trimming removed 3 bases from V and 1 base from J, with 11 bases in between. The CDR3 is made up of 15 amino acids. The germline V gene has CDR1 SGHRS and CDR2 YFSETQ. The chain's CDR3 is CASSWRGGSNQPQHF. CDR3 sequence (DNA): TGCGCCAGCAGCTGGCGGGGGGGGAGCAATCAGCCCCAGCATTTT.

To note about this clone: Other nucleotide sequences from this sample produce the same CDR3. This chain uses TRBV18 with TRBJ1-5; 8 nucleotides match TRBD1. V gave up 3 bases and J gave up 1 base; unmatched junction bases: 2. The CDR3 sequence is 15 residues long. Germline CDR1 is KGHSH and CDR2 is LQKENI. The CDR3 nucleotides are TGTGCCAGCTCACCTCAGGGGGCGAGCAATCAGCCCCAGCATTTT. Its protein product is CASSPQGASNQPQHF.

The chain couples TRBV7-8 to TRBJ1-4; tentative D call: TRBD1 (6 bases). Germline V lookup: CDR1 SGHVS, CDR2 FQNEAQ. This CDR3 is 16 amino acids long. V lost 1 base and J lost 0, with 9 bases in between. In nucleotides, the CDR3 is TGTGCCAGCAGCTTAGAGGGGGGGGCAACTAATGAAAAACTGTTTTTT. This encodes CASSLEGGATNEKLFF.

The rearrangement joins TRBV27 to TRBJ2-7; D is uncertain. The germline CDR1 and CDR2 sequences are MNHEY and SMNVEV (reference sequence). The CDR3 is 13 residues long. Trimming removed 3 bases from V and 3 bases from J, with 9 bases in between. The CDR3 DNA reads TGTGCCAGCAGTTTCGGTCTCTTCTACGAGCAGTACTTC. Protein sequence: CASSFGLFYEQYF.

This clone was counted once. The V call is TRBV30, the J call TRBJ2-3; TRBD2 matches 7 bases. The CDR3 has 16 residues. V lost 1 base, J lost 2 bases, and 9 bases stayed unmatched. Germline loops: CDR1 GTSNPN, CDR2 SVGIG (reference sequence). The CDR3 sequence is CAWSGSAGDFTDTQYF. As DNA, the CDR3 is TGTGCCTGGAGTGGATCTGCGGGGGACTTCACAGATACGCAGTATTTT.

This chain joins TRBV19 and TRBJ1-6; maybe TRBD1 (5 bases). The V end lost 7 bases, the J end lost 7 bases, and 11 bases lay between the germline ends. The length of the CDR3 is 13 residues. Germline V CDR1 and CDR2: LNHDA, SQIVND (reference sequence). The CDR3 DNA reads as TGTGCCAGTAATCCACAGGCAAATTCACCCCTCCACTTT. Protein product: CASNPQANSPLHF.